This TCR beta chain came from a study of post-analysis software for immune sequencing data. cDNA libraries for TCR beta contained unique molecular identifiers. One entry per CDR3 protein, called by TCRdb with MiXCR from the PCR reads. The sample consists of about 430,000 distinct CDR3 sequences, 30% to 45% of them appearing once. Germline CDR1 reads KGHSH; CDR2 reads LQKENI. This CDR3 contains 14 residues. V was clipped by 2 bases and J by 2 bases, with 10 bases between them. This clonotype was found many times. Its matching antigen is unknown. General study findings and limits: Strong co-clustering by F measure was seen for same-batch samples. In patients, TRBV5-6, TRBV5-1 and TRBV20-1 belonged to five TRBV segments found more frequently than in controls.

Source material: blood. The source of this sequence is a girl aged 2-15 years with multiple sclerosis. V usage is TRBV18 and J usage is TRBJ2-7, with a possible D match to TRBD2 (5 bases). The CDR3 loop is CASSPSSIPYEQYF. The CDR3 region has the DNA TGTGCCAGCTCACCATCTAGCATCCCCTACGAGCAGTACTTC.